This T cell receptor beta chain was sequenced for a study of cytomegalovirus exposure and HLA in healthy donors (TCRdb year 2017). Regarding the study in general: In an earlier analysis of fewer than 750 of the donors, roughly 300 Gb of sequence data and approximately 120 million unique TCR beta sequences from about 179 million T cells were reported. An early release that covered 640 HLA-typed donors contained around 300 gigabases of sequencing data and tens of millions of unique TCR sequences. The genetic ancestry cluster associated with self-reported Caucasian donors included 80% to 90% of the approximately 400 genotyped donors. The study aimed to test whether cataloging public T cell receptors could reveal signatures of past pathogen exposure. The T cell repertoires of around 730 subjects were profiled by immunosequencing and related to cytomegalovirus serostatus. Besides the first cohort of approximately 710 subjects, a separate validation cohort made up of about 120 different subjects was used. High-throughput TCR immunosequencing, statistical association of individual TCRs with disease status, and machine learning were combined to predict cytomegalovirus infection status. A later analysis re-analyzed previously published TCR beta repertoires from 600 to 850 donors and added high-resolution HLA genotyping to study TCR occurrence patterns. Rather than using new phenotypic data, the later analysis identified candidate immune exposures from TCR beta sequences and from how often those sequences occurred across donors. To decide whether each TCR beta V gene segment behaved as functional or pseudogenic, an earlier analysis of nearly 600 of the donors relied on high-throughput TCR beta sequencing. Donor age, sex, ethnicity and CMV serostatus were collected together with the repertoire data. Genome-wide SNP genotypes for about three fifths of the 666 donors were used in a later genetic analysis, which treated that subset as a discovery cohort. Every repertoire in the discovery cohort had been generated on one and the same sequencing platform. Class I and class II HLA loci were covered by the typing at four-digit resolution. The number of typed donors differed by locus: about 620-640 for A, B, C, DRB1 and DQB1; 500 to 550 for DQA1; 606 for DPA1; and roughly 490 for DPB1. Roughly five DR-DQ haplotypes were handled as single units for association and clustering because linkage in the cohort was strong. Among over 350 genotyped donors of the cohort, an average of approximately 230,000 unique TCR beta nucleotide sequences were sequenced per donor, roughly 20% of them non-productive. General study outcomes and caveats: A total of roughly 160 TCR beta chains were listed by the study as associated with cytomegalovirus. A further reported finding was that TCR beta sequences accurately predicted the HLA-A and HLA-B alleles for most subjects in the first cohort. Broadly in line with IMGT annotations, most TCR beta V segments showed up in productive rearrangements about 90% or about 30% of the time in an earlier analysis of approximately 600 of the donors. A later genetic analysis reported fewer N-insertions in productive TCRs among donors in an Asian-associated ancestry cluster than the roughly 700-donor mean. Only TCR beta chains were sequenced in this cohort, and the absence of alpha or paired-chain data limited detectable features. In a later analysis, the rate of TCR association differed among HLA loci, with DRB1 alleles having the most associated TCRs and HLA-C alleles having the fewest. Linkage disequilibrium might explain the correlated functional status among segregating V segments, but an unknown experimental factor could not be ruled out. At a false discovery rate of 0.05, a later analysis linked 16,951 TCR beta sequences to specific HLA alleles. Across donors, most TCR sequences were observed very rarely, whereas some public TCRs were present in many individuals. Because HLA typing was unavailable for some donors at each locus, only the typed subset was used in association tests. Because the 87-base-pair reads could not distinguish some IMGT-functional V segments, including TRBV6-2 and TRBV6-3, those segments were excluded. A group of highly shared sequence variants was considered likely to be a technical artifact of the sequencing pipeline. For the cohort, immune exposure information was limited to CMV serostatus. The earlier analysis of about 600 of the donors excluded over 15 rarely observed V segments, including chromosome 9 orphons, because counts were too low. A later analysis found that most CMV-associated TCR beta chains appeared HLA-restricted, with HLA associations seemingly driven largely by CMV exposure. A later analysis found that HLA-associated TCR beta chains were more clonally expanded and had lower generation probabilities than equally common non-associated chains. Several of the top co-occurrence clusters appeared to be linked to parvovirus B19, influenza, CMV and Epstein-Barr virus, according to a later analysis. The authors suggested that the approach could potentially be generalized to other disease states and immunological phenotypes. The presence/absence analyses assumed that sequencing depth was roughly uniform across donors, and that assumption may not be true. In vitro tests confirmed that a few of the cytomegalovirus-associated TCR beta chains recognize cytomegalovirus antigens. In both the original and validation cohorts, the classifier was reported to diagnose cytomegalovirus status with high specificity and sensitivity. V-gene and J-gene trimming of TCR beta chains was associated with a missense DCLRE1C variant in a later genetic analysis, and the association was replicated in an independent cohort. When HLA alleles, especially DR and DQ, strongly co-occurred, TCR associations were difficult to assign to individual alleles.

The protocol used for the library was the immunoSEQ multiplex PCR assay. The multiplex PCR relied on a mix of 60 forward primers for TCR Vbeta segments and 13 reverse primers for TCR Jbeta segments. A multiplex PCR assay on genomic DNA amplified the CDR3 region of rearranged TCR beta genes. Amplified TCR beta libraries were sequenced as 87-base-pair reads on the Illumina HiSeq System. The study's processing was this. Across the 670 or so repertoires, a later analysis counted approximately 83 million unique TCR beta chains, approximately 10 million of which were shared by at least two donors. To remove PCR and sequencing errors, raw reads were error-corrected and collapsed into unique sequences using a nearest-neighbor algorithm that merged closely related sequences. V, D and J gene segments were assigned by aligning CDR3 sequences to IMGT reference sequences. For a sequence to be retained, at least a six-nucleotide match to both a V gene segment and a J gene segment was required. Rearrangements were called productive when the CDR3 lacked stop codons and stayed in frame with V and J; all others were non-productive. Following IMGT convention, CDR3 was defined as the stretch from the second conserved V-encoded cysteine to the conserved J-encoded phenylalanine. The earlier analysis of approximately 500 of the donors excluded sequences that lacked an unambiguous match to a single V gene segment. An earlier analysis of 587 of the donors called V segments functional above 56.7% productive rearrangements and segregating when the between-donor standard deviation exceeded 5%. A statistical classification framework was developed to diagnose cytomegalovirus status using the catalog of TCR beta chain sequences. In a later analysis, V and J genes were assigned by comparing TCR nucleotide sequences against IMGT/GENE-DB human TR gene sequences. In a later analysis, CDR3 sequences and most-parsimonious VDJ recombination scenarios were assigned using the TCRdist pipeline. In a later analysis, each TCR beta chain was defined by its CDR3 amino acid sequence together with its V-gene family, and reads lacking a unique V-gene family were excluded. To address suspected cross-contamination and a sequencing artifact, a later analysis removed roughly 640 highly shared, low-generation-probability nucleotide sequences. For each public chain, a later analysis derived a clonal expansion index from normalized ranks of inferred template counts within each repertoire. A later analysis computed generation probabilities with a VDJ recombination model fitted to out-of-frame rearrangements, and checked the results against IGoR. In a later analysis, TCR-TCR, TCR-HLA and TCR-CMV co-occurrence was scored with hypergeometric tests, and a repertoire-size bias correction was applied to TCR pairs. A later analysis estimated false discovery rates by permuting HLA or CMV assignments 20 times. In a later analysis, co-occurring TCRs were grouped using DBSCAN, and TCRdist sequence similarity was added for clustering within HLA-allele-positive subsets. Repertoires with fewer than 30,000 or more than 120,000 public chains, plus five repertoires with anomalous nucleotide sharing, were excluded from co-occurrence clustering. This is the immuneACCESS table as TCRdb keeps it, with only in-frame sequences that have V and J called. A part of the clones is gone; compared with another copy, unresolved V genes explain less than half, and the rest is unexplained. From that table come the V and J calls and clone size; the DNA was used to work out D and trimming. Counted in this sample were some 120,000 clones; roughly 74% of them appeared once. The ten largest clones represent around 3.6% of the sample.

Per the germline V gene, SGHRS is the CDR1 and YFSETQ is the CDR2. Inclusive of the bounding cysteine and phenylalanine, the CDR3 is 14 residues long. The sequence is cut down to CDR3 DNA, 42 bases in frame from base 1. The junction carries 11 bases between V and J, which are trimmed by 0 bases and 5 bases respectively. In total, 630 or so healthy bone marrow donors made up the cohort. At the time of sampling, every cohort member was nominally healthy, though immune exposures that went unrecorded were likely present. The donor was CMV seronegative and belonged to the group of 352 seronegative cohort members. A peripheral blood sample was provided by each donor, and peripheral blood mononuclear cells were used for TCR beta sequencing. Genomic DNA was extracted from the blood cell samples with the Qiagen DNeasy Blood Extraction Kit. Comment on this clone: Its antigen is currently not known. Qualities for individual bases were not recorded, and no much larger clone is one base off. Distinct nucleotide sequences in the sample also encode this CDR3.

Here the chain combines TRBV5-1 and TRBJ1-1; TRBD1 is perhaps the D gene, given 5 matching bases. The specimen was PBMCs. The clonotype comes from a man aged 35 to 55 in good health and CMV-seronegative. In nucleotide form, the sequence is TGCGCCAGCAGCTTGGGGCAGGGAGGGACTGAAGCTTTCTTT. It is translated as CASSLGQGGTEAFF.